The entry that follows covers one T cell receptor (beta chain) sequence. The table lists this clone with a count of one. Which antigen it targets is not known. No base quality information exists; no much larger clone differs at one position. The cohort was made up of approximately 670 healthy bone marrow donors. Cohort members were all nominally healthy when sampled, although unrecorded immune exposures were likely present. The donor was CMV seronegative and was included in the group of a few hundred seronegative cohort members. Each donor provided a peripheral blood sample, and peripheral blood mononuclear cells were used for TCR beta sequencing. Genomic DNA was extracted from the blood cell samples with the Qiagen DNeasy Blood Extraction Kit. The sample is drawn from a study of cytomegalovirus exposure and HLA in healthy donors (dated by TCRdb to the late 2010s). Looking at the study overall: In an earlier analysis of 587 of the donors, under 300 Gb of sequence data and 120 million or so unique TCR beta sequences from 180 million or so T cells were reported. Because of strong linkage in the cohort, a handful of DR-DQ haplotypes were treated as single units for association and clustering. In an earlier analysis of roughly 540 of the donors, high-throughput TCR beta sequencing was used to judge whether each TCR beta V gene segment behaved as functional or pseudogenic. Alongside the repertoire data, information on donor age, sex, ethnicity and CMV serostatus was compiled. In addition to the first cohort of 650 to 800 subjects, a separate validation cohort of 130 or so different subjects was used. Typing coverage varied by locus: roughly 620-640 donors for A, B, C, DRB1 and DQB1; more than 500 for DQA1; about 590 for DPA1; approximately 490 for DPB1. All discovery cohort repertoires had been generated using a single sequencing platform. Using immunosequencing, the study profiled T cell repertoires from approximately 700 subjects and related those repertoires to cytomegalovirus serostatus. Among some 410 genotyped donors of the cohort, an average of 235,054 unique TCR beta nucleotide sequences were sequenced per donor, roughly 18% of them non-productive. The study was designed to test whether signatures of past pathogen exposure could be identified by cataloging public T cell receptors. An early release covering just under 650 HLA-typed donors comprised about 300 gigabases of sequencing data and some 79 million unique TCR sequences. Of the roughly 420 genotyped donors, less than 85% were placed in the genetic ancestry cluster associated with self-reported Caucasian donors. The study combined high-throughput TCR immunosequencing, statistical association of individual TCRs with disease status, and machine learning to predict cytomegalovirus infection status. HLA typing included class I and class II loci at four-digit resolution. In the later analysis, no new phenotypic data were used to find candidate immune exposures; instead, reliance was placed on TCR beta sequences and their occurrence across donors. A later genetic analysis took genome-wide SNP genotypes for 398 of the 666 donors and used that subset as a discovery cohort. A later analysis re-analyzed previously published TCR beta repertoires from 500 to 700 donors and added high-resolution HLA genotyping to study TCR occurrence patterns.

Study-level results and caveats: Broadly in line with IMGT annotations, most TCR beta V segments showed up in productive rearrangements about 87% or about 30% of the time in an earlier analysis of under 700 of the donors. Several of the top co-occurrence clusters appeared to be linked to parvovirus B19, influenza, CMV and Epstein-Barr virus, according to a later analysis. Immune exposure information for the cohort was limited to CMV serostatus. A later analysis found that HLA-associated TCR beta chains were more clonally expanded and had lower generation probabilities than equally common non-associated chains. A later analysis found that most CMV-associated TCR beta chains appeared HLA-restricted, with HLA associations seemingly driven largely by CMV exposure. Because the 87-base-pair reads could not distinguish some IMGT-functional V segments, including TRBV6-2 and TRBV6-3, those segments were excluded. A cluster of highly shared sequence variants was judged likely to represent a technical artifact of the sequencing pipeline. This cohort had only TCR beta chains sequenced, and the lack of alpha or paired-chain data limited which features could be detected. Specific HLA alleles were associated with more than 15,000 TCR beta sequences at a false discovery rate of 0.05 in a later analysis. Roughly uniform sequencing depth across donors was assumed in presence/absence analyses, although this assumption may not hold. In the study, some 160 TCR beta chains were listed as associated with cytomegalovirus. In a later genetic analysis, fewer N-insertions in productive TCRs were reported among donors in an Asian-associated ancestry cluster than the roughly 700-donor mean. Correlated functional status among segregating V segments might be attributable to linkage disequilibrium, but an unknown experimental factor could not be ruled out. In a later genetic analysis, a missense DCLRE1C variant was associated with V-gene and J-gene trimming of TCR beta chains, and the association was replicated in an independent cohort. Because counts were too low, around 17 rarely observed V segments, including chromosome 9 orphons, were left out of the earlier analysis of over 550 of the donors. According to a later analysis, TCR association rates differed among HLA loci, with DRB1 alleles showing the most associated TCRs and HLA-C alleles showing the fewest. The authors suggested that the approach could potentially be generalized to other disease states and immunological phenotypes. Because some donors lacked HLA typing at each locus, the association tests relied only on the typed subset. In vitro tests confirmed that three of the cytomegalovirus-associated TCR beta chains recognize cytomegalovirus antigens. Cytomegalovirus status was reported to be diagnosed by the classifier with high specificity and sensitivity in both the original and validation cohorts. Strong co-occurrence of HLA alleles, especially DR and DQ, made assigning TCR associations to individual alleles difficult. Across donors, most TCR sequences were observed very rarely, whereas some public TCRs were present in many individuals. A further reported finding was that TCR beta sequences accurately predicted the HLA-A and HLA-B alleles for most subjects in the first cohort.

The library was made by the immunoSEQ multiplex PCR assay. The multiplex PCR relied on a mix of 60 forward primers for TCR Vbeta segments and 13 reverse primers for TCR Jbeta segments. The CDR3 region of rearranged TCR beta genes was amplified from genomic DNA by a multiplex PCR assay. Amplified TCR beta libraries were sequenced as 87-base-pair reads on the Illumina HiSeq System. As for how the authors treated the data: Across the 670 or so repertoires, a later analysis counted some 81 million unique TCR beta chains, 9 million to 14 million of which were shared by at least two donors. A nearest-neighbor algorithm error-corrected the raw reads and collapsed the reads into unique sequences, merging closely related sequences to remove PCR and sequencing errors. CDR3 sequences were aligned to IMGT reference sequences to assign V, D and J gene segments. For a sequence to be retained, at least a six-nucleotide match to both a V gene segment and a J gene segment was required. Rearrangements were called productive when the CDR3 lacked stop codons and stayed in frame with V and J; all others were non-productive. CDR3 was defined according to IMGT convention as the region running from the second conserved V-encoded cysteine to the conserved J-encoded phenylalanine. In an earlier analysis of some 550 of the donors, sequences lacking an unambiguous match to a single V gene segment were excluded. An earlier analysis of a few hundred of the donors classified V segments as functional when productive rearrangements were above 56.7% and as segregating when the standard deviation between donors was above 5%. A statistical classification framework was built for diagnosing cytomegalovirus status from the catalog of TCR beta chain sequences. In a later analysis, TCR nucleotide sequences were compared against IMGT/GENE-DB human TR gene sequences so that V and J genes could be assigned. In a later analysis, CDR3 sequences and most-parsimonious VDJ recombination scenarios were assigned using the TCRdist pipeline. In a later analysis, each TCR beta chain was defined by its CDR3 amino acid sequence together with its V-gene family, and reads lacking a unique V-gene family were excluded. To address suspected cross-contamination and a sequencing artifact, a later analysis removed several hundred highly shared, low-generation-probability nucleotide sequences. In a later analysis, a clonal expansion index was calculated for each public chain from normalized within-repertoire ranks of inferred template counts. A later analysis computed generation probabilities with a VDJ recombination model fitted to out-of-frame rearrangements, and checked the results against IGoR. Hypergeometric tests were used in a later analysis to score TCR-TCR, TCR-HLA and TCR-CMV co-occurrence, with a repertoire-size bias correction applied to the TCR pairs. A later analysis estimated false discovery rates by permuting HLA or CMV assignments 20 times. In a later analysis, co-occurring TCRs were grouped using DBSCAN, and TCRdist sequence similarity was added for clustering within HLA-allele-positive subsets. Repertoires with fewer than 30,000 or more than 120,000 public chains, plus five repertoires with anomalous nucleotide sharing, were excluded from co-occurrence clustering. TCRdb's version of the immuneACCESS table is confined to in-frame rearrangements and falls short of the full clone set. An unresolved V gene accounts for under half of the shortfall where checked; the remainder is of unknown origin. The V and J calls and clone size come from that table; D and trimming were worked out from the DNA. A total of some 270,000 clones appear in this sample, approximately 80% of them only once. The top ten hold 0.3% of the sample.

The CDR3 spans 13 residues, from the cysteine through the phenylalanine. Only the CDR3 region is kept as DNA, spanning 39 bases read in frame from base 1. V has 6 bases trimmed and J has 6 bases trimmed; junction bases matching no gene number 2. CDR1 MDHEN and CDR2 SYDVKM are derived from the germline V gene. This chain is built from TRBV28 and TRBJ1-5; TRBD1 aligns with 10 central bases. The TCR comes from a girl aged 2 to 10 in good health and CMV-seronegative. Sequencing was carried out using PBMCs. The CDR3 sequence is CASSRQGAQPQHF. The DNA sequence reads TGTGCCAGCAGCAGACAGGGGGCTCAGCCCCAGCATTTT.